The text below deals with one T cell receptor (beta chain). These data come from a study of control samples from healthy donors and cancer patients. V lost 6 bases, J lost 4 bases, and 8 bases lay in between. CDR3 length: 12 residues. Libraries were prepared by immunoSEQ multiplex PCR; TCRdb keeps only in-frame clonotypes and omits some of them. This sample has about 63,000 clones, with approximately 85% found just once. The receptor was derived from a middle-aged man in good health. The V and J genes are TRBV12-3 or TRBV12-4 and TRBJ2-3; possibly TRBD2 for D (5 bases). Sample: blood. The DNA for the CDR3 is TGTGCCAGCAGGGACTGGCCAGATACGCAGTATTTT. The encoded protein is CASRDWPDTQYF.